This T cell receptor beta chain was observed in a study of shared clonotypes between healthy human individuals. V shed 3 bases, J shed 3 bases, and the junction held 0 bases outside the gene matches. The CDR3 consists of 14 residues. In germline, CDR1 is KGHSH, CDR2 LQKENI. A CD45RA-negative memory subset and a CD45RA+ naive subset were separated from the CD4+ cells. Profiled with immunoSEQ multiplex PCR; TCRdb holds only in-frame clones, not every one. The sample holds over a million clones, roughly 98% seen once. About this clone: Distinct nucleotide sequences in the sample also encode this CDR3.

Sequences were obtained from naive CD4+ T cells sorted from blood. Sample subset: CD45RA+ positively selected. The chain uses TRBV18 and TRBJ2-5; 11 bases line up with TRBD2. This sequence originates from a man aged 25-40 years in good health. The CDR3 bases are TGTGCCAGCTCACCGACTAGCGGGGAAGAGACCCAGTACTTC. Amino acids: CASSPTSGEETQYF. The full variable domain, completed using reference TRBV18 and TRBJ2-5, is NAGVMQNPRHLVRRRGQEARLRCSPMKGHSHVYWYRQLPEEGLKFMVYLQKENIIDESGMPKERFSAEFPKEGPSILRIQQVVRGDSAAYFCASSPTSGEETQYFGPGTRLLVL.